The 8 T cell receptor beta chains below come from one sample, sequenced in a study of Graves' ophthalmopathy and Graves' hyperthyroidism. Amplifying from RNA transcripts, the study obtained TCR beta CDR3 regions. HTBI primers were used in a first-round RT-PCR, which preceded a second-round multiplex PCR. TCRdb called the multiplex PCR reads again in MiXCR, with one record for every CDR3 protein. The sample shows 400,000 to 450,000 distinct CDR3 sequences, roughly 21% of them seen only once. Material for sequencing was peripheral blood. All receptors come from a woman under 30 with stable Graves' hyperthyroidism.

This clonotype has ten or more counts. CDR3 coding DNA: TGCAGCGTTGCAACCACCGGGGCTGTTTACGAGCAGTACTTC. It encodes CSVATTGAVYEQYF. The chain employs TRBV29-1 and TRBJ2-7; the D gene could be TRBD1 or TRBD2 (5 bases each). Germline CDR1 and CDR2: SQVTM and ANQGSEA. Trimming removed 4 bases at V and 4 bases at J, with 17 bases between. This CDR3 region has 14 residues.

This clonotype was seen many times. The CDR3 DNA is TGTGCCAGCAGCCGCCTCGACAGGGGAGGGACTGAAGCTTTCTTT. Translation: CASSRLDRGGTEAFF. This rearrangement joins TRBV25-1 to TRBJ1-1, with 8 bases that match TRBD1. CDR1 and CDR2 (germline): MGHDK, SYGVNS. The CDR3 contains 15 residues. Trimming removed 6 bases from V and 5 bases from J; junction bases left unmatched: 11.

There are many counts of this clonotype. The genes are TRBV5-1 and TRBJ2-7, with TRBD1 as a possible D gene (6 bases). Trimming pared 4 bases from V and 1 base from J, leaving 12 bases between. This CDR3 contains 14 residues. The V gene's germline CDR1 is SGHRS and CDR2 YFSETQ. The CDR3 is CASSMPGQSYEQYF. CDR3 nucleotides: TGCGCCAGCAGCATGCCGGGACAATCCTACGAGCAGTACTTC.

In its sample, this clonotype was seen a few times. The chain carries TRBV2 and TRBJ1-5; no definite D call. This CDR3 is 15 amino acids long. Germline-derived CDR1 and CDR2 are SNHLY and FYNNEI. V was shortened by 4 bases and J by 1 base, with 11 bases between the two germline ends. CDR3 nucleotide sequence: TGTGCCAGCAGTGGCCGCGGTTCGAGCAATCAGCCCCAGCATTTT. Protein sequence: CASSGRGSSNQPQHF.

This clonotype has at least ten counts. The rearrangement uses TRBV14 and TRBJ2-5; no reliable D call. Germline loops: CDR1 SGHDN, CDR2 FVKESK. The length of the CDR3 is 12 residues. Trimming shortened V by 4 bases and J by 7 bases, and 10 bases separated the two germline ends. CDR3 residues: CASSPSRRTQYF. In DNA, the CDR3 is TGTGCCAGCAGCCCCTCGAGGAGGACCCAGTACTTC.

The table lists this clonotype with many counts. CDR3: CASSWGQGSEQYF. Written as DNA, the CDR3 is TGTGCCAGCAGCTGGGGACAGGGAAGCGAGCAGTACTTC. This rearrangement joins TRBV6-1 to TRBJ2-7; 9 bases align to TRBD1. The V and J ends lost 6 bases and 6 bases, in that order; junction bases with no gene match: 6. CDR1 MNHNS and CDR2 SASEGT come from the germline V gene. This CDR3 contains 13 residues.

This clonotype was seen repeatedly, ten times or more. This chain links TRBV7-2 with TRBJ1-2; 7 bases fit TRBD1. The CDR3 spans 15 residues. J was trimmed by 2 bases and V by 2 bases; bases with no gene match: 5. Per germline, CDR1 SGHTA and CDR2 FQGNSA. CDR3 amino acids: CASSLPGTANYGYTF. The CDR3 DNA reads TGTGCCAGCAGCTTACCCGGGACAGCAAACTATGGCTACACCTTC.

This clonotype was found many times. V usage is TRBV7-2 and J usage is TRBJ1-1, with a weak D call TRBD1 (5 bases). In germline, CDR1 is SGHTA, CDR2 FQGNSA. V was cut by 0 bases and J by 11 bases, with 19 bases left in between. The CDR3 contains 15 residues. CDR3 amino acids: CASSLAGGPWDWAFF. The CDR3 DNA follows: TGTGCCAGCAGCTTAGCGGGGGGACCCTGGGACTGGGCTTTCTTT.